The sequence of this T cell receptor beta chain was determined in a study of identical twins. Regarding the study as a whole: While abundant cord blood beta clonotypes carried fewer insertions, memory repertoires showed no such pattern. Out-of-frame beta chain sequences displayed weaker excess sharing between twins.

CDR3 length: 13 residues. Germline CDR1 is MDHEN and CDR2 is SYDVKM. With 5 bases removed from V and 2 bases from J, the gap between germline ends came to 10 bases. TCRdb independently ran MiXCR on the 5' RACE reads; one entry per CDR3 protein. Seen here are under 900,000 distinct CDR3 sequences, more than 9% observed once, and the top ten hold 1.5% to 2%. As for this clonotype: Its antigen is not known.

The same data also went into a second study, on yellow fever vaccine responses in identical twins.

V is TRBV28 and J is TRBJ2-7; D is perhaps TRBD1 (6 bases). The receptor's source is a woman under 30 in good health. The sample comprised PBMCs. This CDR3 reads CASSMDRAYEQYV. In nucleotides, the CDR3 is TGTGCCAGCAGTATGGACAGAGCCTACGAGCAGTACGTC.